This T cell receptor beta chain was captured by sequencing in a study of blood T cell repertoires in COVID-19. On the study more broadly: Acute-phase and convalescent COVID-19 samples originated in the United States, Italy and Spain. From T cells, B-cell-depleted T cells, or PBMCs came the material, which was cDNA or gDNA.

CDR3 length: 14 amino acids. Unmatched junction bases numbered 6, after V lost 4 bases and J lost 5 bases. Germline CDR1 and CDR2: SGHNT and YYREEE (reference sequence). As originally analysed: From reference gene primer amplification, estimates of nucleated cell counts were derived. TCRdb's copy holds only in-frame clones and misses some; the assay was immunoSEQ multiplex PCR. D and trimming were read from the DNA, whereas the V and J calls and clone size are those reported in that table. The sample contains a few hundred thousand clones, over 70% of which appear only once. During active infection, Seattle patients enrolled and were then monitored through disease.

The rearrangement links TRBV5-4 to TRBJ2-1; 7 bases align to TRBD2. The clonotype was recovered from a woman aged 70-85 years with COVID-19, enrolled during active disease. Sequences were obtained from peripheral blood. This chain's CDR3 is CASSMGLPNNEQFF. CDR3 DNA: TGTGCCAGCAGCATGGGACTACCTAACAATGAGCAGTTCTTC.